Shown below are 31 T cell receptor beta chains from a single sample sequenced in a study of T cells in Graves' hyperthyroidism and ophthalmopathy. Regions amplified from RNA transcripts were the TCR beta CDR3 regions. The study used the HTBI primer set for a first-round RT-PCR of the TCR CDR3. TCRdb redid the calling of the multiplex PCR reads with MiXCR, one entry per CDR3 protein. Seen here are approximately 640,000 distinct CDR3 sequences, roughly 16% observed once, and the top ten hold less than 4.5%. The sequencing input was blood. The receptors come from a woman in her thirties with Graves' hyperthyroidism.

The sample holds a few counts of this clonotype. The chain links TRBV9 to TRBJ2-3, with TRBD2 matching over 10 bases. Germline V gives CDR1 SGDLS, CDR2 YYNGEE. The CDR3 is 16 amino acids. J lost 2 bases, V lost 0 bases, and 3 bases had no gene match. CDR3 loop: CASSVGTSGFTDTQYF. The CDR3 nucleotides read TGTGCCAGCAGCGTAGGGACTAGCGGATTCACAGATACGCAGTATTTT. Together with reference TRBV9 and TRBJ2-3, the CDR3 gives the full variable domain: DSGVTQTPKHLITATGQRVTLRCSPRSGDLSVYWYQQSLDQGLQFLIQYYNGEERAKGNILERFSAQQFPDLHSELNLSSLELGDSALYFCASSVGTSGFTDTQYFGPGTRLTVL.

The gene calls are TRBV6-1 and TRBJ2-2, with 7 bases lining up with TRBD2. Trimming at V came to 6 bases and at J to 0 bases, leaving 7 bases not matched to a gene. The germline CDR1 and CDR2 sequences are MNHNS and SASEGT. There are 16 residues in the CDR3. For the CDR3, the DNA is TGTGCCAGCAGCCCGAGCGGGGTCGCGAACACCGGGGAGCTGTTTTTT. Encoded protein: CASSPSGVANTGELFF.

This clonotype showed up just a few times. The chain uses TRBV11-2 and TRBJ1-2; the D gene is possibly TRBD1 (5 bases). V lost 3 bases, J lost 2 bases, and 10 bases lay in between. Germline CDR1 reads SGHAT; CDR2 reads FQNNGV. The CDR3 length is 14 residues. The CDR3 coding sequence is TGTGCCAGCAGCTTTAGACAGACCAACTATGGCTACACCTTC. Protein sequence: CASSFRQTNYGYTF. The full variable domain, rest sourced from reference TRBV11-2 and TRBJ1-2, is EAGVAQSPRYKIIEKRQSVAFWCNPISGHATLYWYQQILGQGPKLLIQFQNNGVVDDSQLPKDRFSAERLKGVDSTLKIQPAKLEDSAVYLCASSFRQTNYGYTFGSGTRLTVV.

The genes are TRBV5-5 and TRBJ2-4, with no clear D. The V gene lost 4 bases and the J gene lost 8 bases, with 22 bases spanning the gap. The CDR3 totals 16 residues. CDR1 is SGHKS and CDR2 is YYEKEE in the germline V gene (reference sequence). This CDR3 reads CASSPPKTLSADIQYF. For the CDR3, the DNA is TGTGCCAGCAGCCCGCCCAAAACCCTCTCCGCGGACATTCAGTACTTC.

The rearrangement uses TRBV5-5 and TRBJ2-1; D possibly corresponds to TRBD2 (6 bases). Germline V lookup: CDR1 SGHKS, CDR2 YYEKEE (reference sequence). The CDR3 is made up of 13 amino acids. V lost 9 bases, J lost 8 bases, and 18 bases lay in between. CDR3 in DNA: TGTGCCAACAAGCGGGCTAACGTCGATGAGCAGTTCTTC. Protein: CANKRANVDEQFF.

This clonotype was observed once. The rearrangement uses TRBV5-6 and TRBJ2-2; D is ambiguous. This CDR3 contains 14 residues. Germline values: CDR1 SGHDT, CDR2 YYEEEE. Trimming pared 6 bases from V and 3 bases from J, leaving 12 bases between. The chain's CDR3 is CASTFVVDTGELFF. DNA of the CDR3: TGTGCCAGCACCTTTGTGGTTGACACCGGGGAGCTGTTTTTT.

This clonotype was counted ten times or more. The V and J genes are TRBV20-1 and TRBJ2-7, with 10 bases fitting TRBD1. Germline V lookup: CDR1 DFQATT, CDR2 SNEGSKA (reference sequence). The CDR3 loop spans 13 amino acids. V lost 3 bases, J lost 5 bases, and 4 bases stayed unmatched. The CDR3 nucleotides read TGCAGTGCTAGCAGACAGGGGGCCCACGAGCAGTACTTC. Its protein product is CSASRQGAHEQYF.

In this sample, this clonotype turned up many times. This chain joins TRBV29-1 and TRBJ2-2, with TRBD2 matching over 7 bases. This CDR3 has 16 residues. CDR1 and CDR2 (germline): SQVTM, ANQGSEA. Trimming at V came to 0 bases and at J to 0 bases, leaving 4 bases not matched to a gene. CDR3 region: CSVEEGTSANTGELFF. CDR3 DNA: TGCAGCGTTGAAGAGGGCACTAGCGCGAACACCGGGGAGCTGTTTTTT.

This clonotype has at least ten counts. Here the CDR3 reads CASSFVGTQYF. The CDR3 DNA is TGTGCCAGCAGTTTCGTAGGGACGCAGTATTTT. The chain has TRBV7-9 and TRBJ2-3; D not resolved. The CDR3 consists of 11 residues. Germline CDR1 and CDR2: SEHNR and FQNEAQ (reference sequence). Trimming cost V 6 bases and J 9 bases, with 10 bases left between them.

The rearrangement uses TRBV28 and TRBJ2-7; D remains ambiguous. Germline CDR1 reads MDHEN; CDR2 reads SYDVKM. The ends were cut back, 0 bases at V and 2 bases at J, with 14 bases in the middle. CDR3 length: 16 residues. The CDR3 sequence: CASSLWVVADPYEQYF. CDR3 DNA sequence: TGTGCCAGCAGTTTATGGGTTGTGGCGGACCCCTACGAGCAGTACTTC.

Only a few counts were recorded for this clonotype. The J gene is TRBJ2-3, the V gene TRBV29-1; D is possibly TRBD1 (6 bases). The CDR3 is made up of 13 amino acids. The germline gives CDR1 SQVTM, CDR2 ANQGSEA. Trimming shortened V by 7 bases and J by 7 bases, and 18 bases separated the two germline ends. The CDR3 sequence is CSAPGRGQYTQYF. CDR3 DNA: TGCAGCGCGCCAGGACGAGGACAGTATACGCAGTATTTT.

This clonotype showed up many times. The CDR3 DNA sequence: TGTGCCAGCTCTATCGGCGGTAGCACAGATACGCAGTATTTT. This gives the protein CASSIGGSTDTQYF. The rearrangement joins TRBV19 to TRBJ2-3; D unclear. The CDR3 spans 14 residues. The germline V gene encodes CDR1 LNHDA and CDR2 SQIVND (reference sequence). V lost 9 bases, J lost 0 bases, and 13 bases lay in between.

The chain employs TRBV5-1 and TRBJ1-6; 8 bases align to TRBD1. Trimming at V came to 4 bases and at J to 8 bases, leaving 11 bases not matched to a gene. CDR3 length: 16 amino acids. Germline lookup yields CDR1 SGHRS and CDR2 YFSETQ. CDR3 DNA sequence: TGCGCCAGCAGCAGAGGGACAGGATGGATGGATTCACCCCTCCACTTT. Amino acid sequence: CASSRGTGWMDSPLHF.

J is TRBJ2-3 and V is TRBV5-1; the D is unclear. Germline V gene data show CDR1 as SGHRS and CDR2 as YFSETQ. The CDR3 runs 15 residues. V lost 4 bases, J lost 1 base, and 13 bases lay in between. Written as DNA, the CDR3 is TGCGCCAGCAGCCGTCAATCAAGCGGCACAGATACGCAGTATTTT. It encodes CASSRQSSGTDTQYF. The full variable domain, its missing parts supplied by reference TRBV5-1 and TRBJ2-3, is KAGVTQTPRYLIKTRGQQVTLSCSPISGHRSVSWYQQTPGQGLQFLFEYFSETQRNKGNFPGRFSGRQFSNSRSEMNVSTLELGDSALYLCASSRQSSGTDTQYFGPGTRLTVL.

CDR3 sequence (DNA): TGTGCCAGCAGTCCCGGGGCCCTCACCGGGGAGCTGTTTTTT. Translating it yields CASSPGALTGELFF. The chain has TRBV12-3 or TRBV12-4 and TRBJ2-2, with D perhaps assigned TRBD1 or TRBD2 (5 bases each). The CDR3 is 14 amino acids. Trimming removed 5 bases from V and 4 bases from J, with 11 bases in between.

This clonotype was found many times. The V gene is TRBV28, the J gene TRBJ1-5, with D maybe TRBD1 (5 bases). V shed 5 bases and J shed 1 base, with 9 bases lying between them. The germline V gene has CDR1 MDHEN and CDR2 SYDVKM. The length of the CDR3 is 14 residues. The CDR3 coding sequence is TGTGCCAGCAGTCAGGGTGCCAGCAATCAGCCCCAGCATTTT. Its protein product is CASSQGASNQPQHF.

This clonotype appeared many times. The chain has TRBV11-2 and TRBJ2-3; 11 bases line up with TRBD2. The germline V gene has CDR1 SGHAT and CDR2 FQNNGV. The V and J ends lost 3 bases and 4 bases, in that order; junction bases with no gene match: 3. There are 15 residues in the CDR3. CDR3 amino acids: CASSLRLAGSDTQYF. As DNA, the CDR3 is TGTGCCAGCAGCTTGAGACTAGCGGGATCAGATACGCAGTATTTT. The whole variable domain, remainder taken from reference TRBV11-2 and TRBJ2-3, is EAGVAQSPRYKIIEKRQSVAFWCNPISGHATLYWYQQILGQGPKLLIQFQNNGVVDDSQLPKDRFSAERLKGVDSTLKIQPAKLEDSAVYLCASSLRLAGSDTQYFGPGTRLTVL.

This clonotype has a handful of counts. The chain employs TRBV12-3 or TRBV12-4 and TRBJ2-7; no definite D call. V lost 9 bases and J 2 bases, leaving 20 bases between the germline ends. The CDR3 is 15 residues long. As DNA, the CDR3 is TGTGCCAGTTCCCCCTCCTCTCGCCCTGCCTACGAGCAGTACTTC. This codes for CASSPSSRPAYEQYF.

In its sample, this clonotype was seen many times. J is TRBJ2-7 and V is TRBV5-1; D remains unclear. The CDR3 extends over 14 amino acids. V lost 5 bases and J 5 bases, leaving 17 bases between the germline ends. Germline CDR1 reads SGHRS; CDR2 reads YFSETQ. In DNA, the CDR3 is TGCGCCAGCAGTTGGCAGGCCTTACGGGACGAGCAGTACTTC. Translation: CASSWQALRDEQYF.

This chain links TRBV20-1 with TRBJ2-2, with D possibly being TRBD2 (5 bases). Deletions cut 1 base from V and 2 bases from J, with 8 bases between. This CDR3 has 14 residues. Germline CDR1 reads DFQATT; CDR2 reads SNEGSKA (reference sequence). CDR3 in amino acids: CSARVWTNTGELFF. In nucleotides, the CDR3 is TGCAGTGCTAGAGTCTGGACTAACACCGGGGAGCTGTTTTTT.

In its sample, this clonotype was seen many times. V usage is TRBV20-1 and J usage is TRBJ2-1, with a weak D call TRBD2 (6 bases). V shed 5 bases and J shed 8 bases, with 25 bases lying between them. The germline V gene encodes CDR1 DFQATT and CDR2 SNEGSKA (reference sequence). CDR3 length equals 16 residues. As DNA, the CDR3 is TGCAGTGCTCACCCCCCCTCCGGGAGTGGTTATGATGAGCAGTTCTTC. This gives the protein CSAHPPSGSGYDEQFF.

This clonotype was recorded many times. This sequence joins TRBV5-1 and TRBJ1-1; no clear D. Trimming stripped 3 bases from V and 1 base from J, with 7 bases between. CDR3 length: 13 amino acids. Germline CDR1 SGHRS, CDR2 YFSETQ. CDR3 loop: CASSYQGNTEAFF. CDR3 in DNA: TGCGCCAGCAGCTATCAAGGGAACACTGAAGCTTTCTTT.

This clonotype was seen just once. This chain connects TRBV27 to TRBJ2-2; the D is unclear. Germline lookup yields CDR1 MNHEY and CDR2 SMNVEV (reference sequence). The CDR3 has 13 amino acids. Trimming cost V 3 bases and J 11 bases, with 13 bases left between them. The CDR3 loop reads CASSFFRLGELFF. In DNA, the CDR3 is TGTGCCAGCAGTTTTTTTCGGTTGGGAGAGCTGTTTTTT.

The chain couples TRBV5-6 to TRBJ1-2, with 9 bases fitting TRBD1. CDR1 is SGHDT, CDR2 YYEEEE, per germline. This CDR3 is 16 amino acids long. The V gene end was trimmed by 3 bases and the J gene end by 4 bases; junction bases not matched to a gene: 10. CDR3 nucleotides: TGTGCCAGCAGCTCGGGAACAGGACAGGGGTCCTATGGCTACACCTTC. Encoded protein: CASSSGTGQGSYGYTF.

At least ten counts were recorded for this clonotype. A much larger clonotype is one base distant, so this may be a read error. This chain uses TRBV7-9 with TRBJ2-7; perhaps TRBD2 as D (5 bases). Trimming shortened V by 5 bases and J by 3 bases, and 8 bases separated the two germline ends. The CDR3 is made up of 12 amino acids. Germline-derived CDR1 and CDR2 are SEHNR and FQNEAQ (reference sequence). The CDR3 nucleotides are TGTGCCAGCAGCCGGGAAAGCTACGAGCAGTACTTC. Protein product: CASSRESYEQYF.

This clonotype showed up many times. The V gene is TRBV12-3 or TRBV12-4, the J gene TRBJ2-1, with TRBD2 matching over 13 bases. Germline trimming cut 5 bases from V and 6 bases from J; bases unmatched to any gene: 7. The CDR3 length is 16 residues. The CDR3 loop is CASSPQGLAGSNEQFF. DNA of the CDR3: TGTGCCAGCAGTCCCCAGGGACTAGCGGGATCCAATGAGCAGTTCTTC.

This clonotype was observed a handful of times. The rearrangement links TRBV6-2 or TRBV6-3 to TRBJ2-2, with D possibly being TRBD2 (6 bases). The V and J ends lost 7 bases and 3 bases respectively, with 15 bases between them. The CDR3 is 15 residues long. Germline CDR1 MNHEY, CDR2 SVGEGT. The CDR3 DNA follows: TGTGCCAGCACCCCCCCCGGGAGTTACACCGGGGAGCTGTTTTTT. Amino acids: CASTPPGSYTGELFF.

This clonotype occurred many times. The rearrangement joins TRBV18 to TRBJ2-7, with D possibly being TRBD1 (6 bases). CDR1 KGHSH and CDR2 LQKENI come from the germline V gene. Trimming took off 3 bases at V and 2 bases at J, with 14 bases between the two ends. There are 15 residues in the CDR3. The CDR3 sequence is CASSPDSARTYEQYF. In DNA form, the CDR3 reads TGTGCCAGCTCACCGGACAGCGCTCGGACCTACGAGCAGTACTTC.

The rearrangement joins TRBV7-9 to TRBJ2-1; a weak D match, TRBD2 (5 bases). Germline CDR1 SEHNR, CDR2 FQNEAQ (reference sequence). This CDR3 is built from 14 residues. V was trimmed by 1 base and J by 7 bases, leaving 11 bases between them. CDR3 in DNA: TGTGCCAGCAGCTTAGTGAGCGGCGGGAATGAGCAGTTCTTC. It codes for CASSLVSGGNEQFF.

This clonotype occurred many times. This rearrangement joins TRBV6-2 or TRBV6-3 to TRBJ1-1, with D unresolved. This CDR3 spans 11 amino acids. V shed 7 bases and J shed 3 bases, with 6 bases lying between them. Germline-derived CDR1 and CDR2 are MNHEY and SVGEGT. In DNA form, the CDR3 reads TGTGCCAGCATTCAGGACACTGAAGCTTTCTTT. This gives the protein CASIQDTEAFF.

As for this clonotype: A much bigger clone sits one base away, suggesting this may be a read error. This chain joins TRBV27 and TRBJ2-1; perhaps TRBD2 as D (5 bases). CDR1 is MNHEY and CDR2 is SMNVEV in the germline V gene (reference sequence). This CDR3 has 13 amino acids. In nucleotides, the CDR3 is TGTCCCAGCAGTTTGAGACTATTGGGGGAGCAGTTCTTC. It yields the protein CPSSLRLLGEQFF.